Sequencing of this T cell receptor beta chain was carried out in a study of blood T cell repertoires in COVID-19. Study overall: Sources were T cells, B-cell-depleted T cells, or PBMCs; the material itself was cDNA or gDNA.

This clone was detected a few times. The ends were cut back, 2 bases at V and 3 bases at J, with 4 bases in the middle. Germline CDR1 is SEHNR and CDR2 is FQNEAQ (reference sequence). CDR3 size: 13 residues. Some clones are missing from TCRdb's copy, which holds only in-frame ones; the method was immunoSEQ multiplex PCR. The table records a few hundred thousand clones, about 90% of them present only once. Recruitment covered over 20 US areas and drew participants whose ages spanned roughly 18 to 100 years. Membership in each cohort depended on participant-reported clinical history. The TCR sequence derives from a woman aged 30 to 39 who had recovered from COVID-19. The sample comprised PBMCs or T cells enriched from blood (not recorded which). The rearrangement uses TRBV7-9 and TRBJ2-2; D is uncertain. The CDR3 loop reads CASSLRDTGELFF. CDR3 nucleotides: TGTGCCAGCAGCTTAAGAGACACCGGGGAGCTGTTTTTT. Based on the CDR3 plus reference TRBV7-9 and TRBJ2-2, the full variable domain is DTGVSQNPRHKITKRGQNVTFRCDPISEHNRLYWYRQTLGQGPEFLTYFQNEAQLEKSRLLSDRFSAERPKGSFSTLEIQRTEQGDSAMYLCASSLRDTGELFFGEGSRLTVL.